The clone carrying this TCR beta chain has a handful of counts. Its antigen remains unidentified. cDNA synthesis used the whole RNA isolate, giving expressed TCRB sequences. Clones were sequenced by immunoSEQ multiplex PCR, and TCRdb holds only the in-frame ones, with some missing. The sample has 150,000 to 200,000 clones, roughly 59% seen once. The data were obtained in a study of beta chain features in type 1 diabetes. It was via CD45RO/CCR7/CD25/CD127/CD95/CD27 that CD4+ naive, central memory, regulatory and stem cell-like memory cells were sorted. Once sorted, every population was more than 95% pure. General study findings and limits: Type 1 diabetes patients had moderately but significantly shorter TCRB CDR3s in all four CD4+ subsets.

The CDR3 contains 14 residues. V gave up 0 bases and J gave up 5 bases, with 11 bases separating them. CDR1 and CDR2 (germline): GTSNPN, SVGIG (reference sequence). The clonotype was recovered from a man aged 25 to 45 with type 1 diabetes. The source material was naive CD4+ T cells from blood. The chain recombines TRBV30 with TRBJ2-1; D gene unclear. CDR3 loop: CAWSVIGNHNEQFF. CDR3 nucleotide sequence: TGTGCCTGGAGTGTAATCGGTAACCACAATGAGCAGTTCTTC.